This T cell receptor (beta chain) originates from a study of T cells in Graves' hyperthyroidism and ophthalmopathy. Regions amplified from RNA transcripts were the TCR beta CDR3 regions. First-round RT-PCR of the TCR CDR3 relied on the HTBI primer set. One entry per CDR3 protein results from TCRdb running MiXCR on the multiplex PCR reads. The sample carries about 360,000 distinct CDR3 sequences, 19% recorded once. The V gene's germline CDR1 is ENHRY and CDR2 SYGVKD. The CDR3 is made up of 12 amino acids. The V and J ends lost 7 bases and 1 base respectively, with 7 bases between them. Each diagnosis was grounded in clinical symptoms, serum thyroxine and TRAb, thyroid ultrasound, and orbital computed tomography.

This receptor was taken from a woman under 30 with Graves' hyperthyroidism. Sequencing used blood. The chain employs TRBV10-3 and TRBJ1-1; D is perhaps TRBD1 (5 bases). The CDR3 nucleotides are TGTGCCATCAAACAGGCGAACACTGAAGCTTTCTTT. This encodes CAIKQANTEAFF.